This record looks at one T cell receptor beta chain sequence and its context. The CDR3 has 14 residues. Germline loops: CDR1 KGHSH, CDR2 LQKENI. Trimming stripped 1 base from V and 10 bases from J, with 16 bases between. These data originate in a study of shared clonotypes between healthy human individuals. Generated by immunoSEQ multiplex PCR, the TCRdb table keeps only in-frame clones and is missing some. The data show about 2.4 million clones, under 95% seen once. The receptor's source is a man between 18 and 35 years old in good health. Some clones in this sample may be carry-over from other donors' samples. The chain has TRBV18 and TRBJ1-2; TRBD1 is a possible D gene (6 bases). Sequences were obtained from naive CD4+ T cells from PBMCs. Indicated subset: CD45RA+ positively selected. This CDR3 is CASSPRTVDSNYTF. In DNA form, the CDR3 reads TGTGCCAGCTCACCACGGACAGTGGACTCTAACTACACCTTC.